These 14 T cell receptor beta chains originate from one sample sequenced in a study of T cells after yellow fever vaccination. Via MiXCR, TCRdb re-called the 5' RACE reads, giving one row per CDR3 protein. The table has about 160,000 distinct CDR3 sequences, approximately 10% seen once. The specimen comprised CD8+ T cells sorted from PBMCs, sampled 45 days after the yellow fever booster vaccination. The receptors were gathered from a man younger than 35 who received the YFV17D yellow fever vaccine.

V and J are TRBV4-1 and TRBJ1-1; D ambiguous. V was clipped by 5 bases and J by 1 base, with 2 bases between them. The CDR3 extends over 11 amino acids. Germline loops: CDR1 MGHRA, CDR2 YSYEKL. CDR3 region: CASSKNTEAFF. For the CDR3, the DNA is TGCGCCAGCAGCAAGAACACTGAAGCTTTCTTT.

The table lists this clonotype with a few counts. The rearrangement uses TRBV4-2 and TRBJ2-7; TRBD1 agrees at 10 bases. V dropped 4 bases and J dropped 6; count of bases not matched to a gene: 12. Germline assignment: CDR1 LGHNA and CDR2 YNFKEQ. The CDR3 is 16 residues long. CDR3 in DNA: TGTGCCAGCAGCCCTTTGCAGGGACAGGGGATCTCCGAGCAGTACTTC. Amino acids: CASSPLQGQGISEQYF.

This clonotype appeared a few times. The chain combines TRBV7-2 with TRBJ2-1, with D unclear. Trimming shortened V by 5 bases and J by 0 bases, and 11 bases separated the two germline ends. Germline V CDR1 and CDR2: SGHTA, FQGNSA. The CDR3 totals 15 residues. The CDR3: CASSGHKSSYNEQFF. CDR3 DNA: TGTGCCAGCAGCGGTCACAAGAGCTCCTACAATGAGCAGTTCTTC.

The chain uses TRBV10-3 and TRBJ1-2, with D hard to call. The CDR3 consists of 14 residues. The germline V and J ends were trimmed by 0 bases and 4 bases, with 9 bases remaining between them. The germline gives CDR1 ENHRY, CDR2 SYGVKD. CDR3: CAISESIGSYGYTF. CDR3 DNA: TGTGCCATCAGTGAGTCGATAGGGTCCTATGGCTACACCTTC.

DNA of the CDR3: TGTGCCAGCAGTTCGCAGGATGGCTACACCTTC. This translates into CASSSQDGYTF. The rearrangement uses TRBV6-5 and TRBJ1-2; unclear D gene. The length of the CDR3 is 11 residues. The germline gives CDR1 MNHEY, CDR2 SVGAGI. V lost 4 bases and J 6 bases, leaving 6 bases between the germline ends.

There are a few counts of this clonotype. J is TRBJ1-1 and V is TRBV7-8; D not certain. CDR3 length equals 15 residues. The V gene's germline CDR1 is SGHVS and CDR2 FQNEAQ. V was cut by 5 bases and J by 7 bases, with 20 bases left in between. The CDR3 spells CASSQAGVGLGEAFF. The CDR3 nucleotides are TGTGCCAGCAGCCAGGCCGGTGTAGGATTAGGTGAAGCTTTCTTT.

This chain joins TRBV29-1 and TRBJ2-3, with 8 bases aligning to TRBD1. With V trimmed by 3 bases and J by 5 bases, 4 bases remained unmatched. Germline lookup yields CDR1 SQVTM and CDR2 ANQGSEA. The CDR3 is 13 amino acids. The CDR3: CSVEGQAEDTQYF. The CDR3 nucleotides read TGCAGCGTTGAGGGACAGGCTGAAGATACGCAGTATTTT.

To note about this clonotype: Mismatch with germline at one junction end may stem from a read error. The rearrangement links TRBV7-7 to TRBJ2-3; 10 bases agree with TRBD2. The CDR3 length is 17 residues. Germline V CDR1 and CDR2: SSHAT, FNYEAQ (reference sequence). CDR3 in amino acids: CASSPTKQRGGPDTQYF. As DNA, the CDR3 is TGTGCTAGCAGCCCAACGAAGCAGCGGGGGGGACCAGATACGCAGTATTTT.

There are many counts of this clonotype. The rearrangement uses TRBV7-9 and TRBJ2-7, with 8 positions matching TRBD1. There are 14 residues in the CDR3. V was clipped by 6 bases and J by 4 bases; unmatched bases: 8. Germline assignment: CDR1 SEHNR and CDR2 FQNEAQ (reference sequence). As DNA, the CDR3 is TGTGCCAGCAGGCAGGCAGGGGGCCTTTACGAGCAGTACTTC. Translated: CASRQAGGLYEQYF. Full variable domain (remainder filled in from reference TRBV7-9 and TRBJ2-7): DTGVSQNPRHKITKRGQNVTFRCDPISEHNRLYWYRQTLGQGPEFLTYFQNEAQLEKSRLLSDRFSAERPKGSFSTLEIQRTEQGDSAMYLCASRQAGGLYEQYFGPGTRLTVT.

The chain employs TRBV27 and TRBJ2-7; TRBD1 is a possible D gene (6 bases). V was trimmed by 8 bases and J by 6 bases, leaving 14 bases between them. The CDR3 consists of 12 residues. Germline V gene sequence: CDR1 MNHEY, CDR2 SMNVEV (reference sequence). CDR3 bases: TGTGCCAGCCGAGGGGGAATAGGCGAGCAGTACTTC. Protein sequence: CASRGGIGEQYF.

The chain recombines TRBV27 with TRBJ2-7; TRBD2 matches 8 bases. The CDR3 is made up of 14 amino acids. The trim removed 5 bases at V and 0 bases at J, leaving 3 bases unmatched. Germline CDR1 is MNHEY and CDR2 is SMNVEV (reference sequence). The CDR3: CASSQRGSSYEQYF. CDR3 DNA: TGTGCCAGCAGTCAGCGGGGGAGCTCCTACGAGCAGTACTTC.

V gene TRBV6-5 combines with J gene TRBJ1-2; D unclear. Trimming pared 0 bases from V and 8 bases from J, leaving 10 bases between. Germline values: CDR1 MNHEY, CDR2 SVGAGI. The CDR3 has 13 residues. CDR3 DNA: TGTGCCAGCAGTTACTCCGCACGAGAAGGCTACACCTTC. Amino acids: CASSYSAREGYTF.

There are many counts of this clonotype. V is TRBV6-5 and J is TRBJ2-7; possible D gene TRBD2, 5 bases. V shed 6 bases and J shed 2 bases, with 29 bases lying between them. Germline V gene data show CDR1 as MNHEY and CDR2 as SVGAGI. CDR3 size: 19 residues. CDR3 region: CASSLVRAAWRNGAYEQYV. CDR3 DNA sequence: TGTGCCAGCAGCCTAGTTCGTGCCGCGTGGAGGAACGGCGCCTACGAGCAGTACGTC.

The table lists this clonotype with many counts. The rearrangement uses TRBV4-3 and TRBJ2-3; D ambiguous. The CDR3 length is 17 residues. The V end lost 0 bases, the J end lost 3 bases, and 16 bases lay between the germline ends. Looked up from germline, CDR1 is LGHNA and CDR2 is YSLEER. DNA of the CDR3: TGCGCCAGCAGCCAAGATCTGATGGAAGGTTTGACAGATACGCAGTATTTT. Amino acids: CASSQDLMEGLTDTQYF.